Only a few counts were recorded for the clone carrying this T cell receptor (beta chain). Its target is unknown. The CDR3 extends over 11 amino acids. The germline V gene has CDR1 SNHLY and CDR2 FYNNEI. The V and J ends lost 8 bases and 6 bases respectively, with 10 bases between them. This specimen comes from a study of OX40 agonist ivuxolimab in advanced cancers. Background on the study: At doses from 0.01 to 10 mg/kg, patients were given intravenous ivuxolimab every 2 weeks. Prior checkpoint blockade (anti-PD-1, anti-PD-L1 or anti-CTLA-4) was permitted; approximately 41% had it. Study results and caveats: Some patients who did not respond also had low normalized T-cell clonal expansion.

The protocol was immunoSEQ multiplex PCR, while the TCRdb copy is restricted to in-frame clones and leaves out a portion. The sample lists tens of thousands of clones, roughly 80% seen once, with roughly 21% in the top ten. The starting material was CD4+ or CD8+ T cells sorted from blood, obtained in a trial of the OX40 agonist ivuxolimab. The chain uses TRBV2 and TRBJ1-1; D remains unclear. This sequence was found in an adult with an advanced solid tumor such as melanoma, head and neck, liver or kidney cancer. The chain's CDR3 is CASALRAEAFF. For the CDR3, the DNA is TGTGCCAGCGCGCTTCGGGCTGAAGCTTTCTTT.